This is a list of T cell receptor beta chains from one sample in a study of shared clonotypes between healthy human individuals. Profiling relied on immunoSEQ multiplex PCR, and the TCRdb table lists in-frame clones only, not all of them. The data hold about 2 million clones, with roughly 94% observed a single time. Sequences were obtained from naive CD4+ T cells sorted from blood. These receptors all stem from a man aged 18 to 29 in good health. The CDR3 runs from the conserved cysteine through the conserved F or W.

J | V | CDR3
TRBJ2-7 | TRBV29-1 | CSVVLRGRTYEQYF
TRBJ2-5 | TRBV4-1 | CASSQGQQETQYF
TRBJ1-2 | TRBV5-1 | CASSLVSRAGYGYTF
TRBJ1-5 | TRBV10-3 | CAISEGGVNQPQHF
TRBJ2-7 | TRBV19 | CASSLRQGLYEQYF
TRBJ2-5 | TRBV5-4 | CASSLEQGMTQYF
TRBJ1-6 | TRBV6-5 | CASRGRENSPLHF
TRBJ2-1 | TRBV18 | CAGMDRVNNEQFF
TRBJ2-1 | TRBV12-5 | CASGLVPKAGPYNEQFF
TRBJ2-7 | TRBV25-1 | CASSDPRTGGSYEQYF
TRBJ1-1 | TRBV28 | CASSPPGKTEAFF
TRBJ2-3 | TRBV10-1 | CASSEAGLVTDTQYF
TRBJ2-7 | TRBV10-3 | CAISESISGTGGYEQYF
TRBJ1-1 | TRBV14 | CASSQDLSGAALNTEAFF
TRBJ2-5 | TRBV11-3 | CASSIPGRGRGETQYF
TRBJ2-7 | TRBV5-1 | CASSLEGFGPYEQYF
TRBJ1-6 | TRBV5-4 | CASSLGRSYNSPLHF
TRBJ2-7 | TRBV5-1 | CASSLAITSGGPSSYEQYF
TRBJ1-1 | TRBV5-1 | CASSIGQGAEAFF
TRBJ2-2 | TRBV7-7 | CASSPGSNTGELFF
TRBJ2-7 | TRBV6-5 | CASSNSQGGPYEQYF
TRBJ1-5 | TRBV19 | CASSDRTGPNQPQHF
TRBJ2-5 | TRBV18 | CASSPLRGGETQYF
TRBJ2-2 | TRBV2 | CASKGPSRNTGELFF
TRBJ2-5 | TRBV5-1 | CASSLGTGTQETQYF
TRBJ2-7 | TRBV19 | CASSMGQGAYEQYF
TRBJ1-1 | TRBV29-1 | CSVEGDTEAFF
TRBJ2-7 | TRBV10-2 | CASSAGTSGREDEQYF
TRBJ1-4 | TRBV5-1 | CASSLGQVNEKLFF
TRBJ1-1 | TRBV15 | CATSRDVPGFTEAFF
TRBJ1-6 | TRBV6-6 | CASSYLAGGGNSPLHF
TRBJ1-1 | TRBV10-3 | CAIRGTDLNTEAFF
TRBJ2-1 | TRBV5-4 | CASSSTWDNEQFF
TRBJ1-6 | TRBV19 | CASSTLQGANSPLHF